These 25 T cell receptor beta chains were sequenced from one sample in a study of shared clonotypes between healthy human individuals. Method: immunoSEQ multiplex PCR; TCRdb's copy keeps in-frame clones and lacks some. The table shows 700,000 to 950,000 clones, with 90% to 97% occurring only once. CD8 cells classed as naive were CD45RO-negative and positively selected for CCR7, excluding terminally differentiated effector memory CD45RA+ cells. The source material was naive CD8+ T cells sorted from blood. These receptor sequences come from a young man in good health.

J is TRBJ2-7 and V is TRBV27; the match to TRBD2 covers 9 bases. From germline, CDR1 is MNHEY and CDR2 SMNVEV (reference sequence). CDR3 length: 15 residues. V lost 3 bases and J lost 0; bases outside the gene matches: 3. The CDR3 is CASSFSGSISYEQYF. The CDR3 coding sequence is TGTGCCAGCAGTTTTAGCGGGAGCATCTCCTACGAGCAGTACTTC.

The chain is built from TRBV10-1 and TRBJ2-3; no clear D. Per the germline V gene, CDR1 is WNHNN and CDR2 is SYGVQD (reference sequence). The germline V and J ends were trimmed by 6 bases and 0 bases, with 7 bases remaining between them. This CDR3 spans 13 amino acids. This CDR3 is CASRADSTDTQYF. The CDR3 DNA sequence: TGCGCCAGCAGGGCGGACAGCACAGATACGCAGTATTTT.

This clone appeared once. The chain is built from TRBV4-1 and TRBJ2-1, with unresolved D. Germline V lookup: CDR1 MGHRA, CDR2 YSYEKL. This CDR3 is 16 amino acids long. Trimming removed 2 bases from V and 6 bases from J, with 17 bases in between. The CDR3 reads CASSQPDPLVSNEQFF. CDR3 nucleotide sequence: TGCGCCAGCAGCCAACCCGACCCCTTAGTATCCAATGAGCAGTTCTTC.

The chain uses TRBV28 and TRBJ2-7, with D possibly matching TRBD1 (7 bases). V dropped 5 bases and J dropped 2 bases, with 22 bases sitting between them. CDR3 length: 17 amino acids. Germline V gives CDR1 MDHEN, CDR2 SYDVKM. Written as DNA, the CDR3 is TGTGCCAGCAGTAGTCCGAGGGCAGGGGGAGGACCCTACGAGCAGTACTTC. Translation gives CASSSPRAGGGPYEQYF.

The J gene is TRBJ2-3, the V gene TRBV7-9; the D is unclear. V lost 2 bases and J 4 bases, leaving 10 bases between the germline ends. This CDR3 region has 14 residues. Germline lookup yields CDR1 SEHNR and CDR2 FQNEAQ (reference sequence). Written as DNA, the CDR3 is TGTGCCAGCAGCTTAAACGGTTTTGCAGATACGCAGTATTTT. Its translation: CASSLNGFADTQYF.

This clone appeared a single time. The V and J genes are TRBV15 and TRBJ2-3; TRBD1 matches at 7 bases. The CDR3 sequence is 17 residues long. With 0 bases clipped from V and 4 bases from J, the junction kept 10 bases outside the gene matches. Germline lookup yields CDR1 LNHNV and CDR2 YYDKDF (reference sequence). CDR3: CATSRESPRGISDTQYF. CDR3 nucleotides: TGTGCCACCAGCAGAGAAAGTCCCAGGGGGATATCAGATACGCAGTATTTT.

Remarks on this clone: Other DNA sequences of this sample code for an identical CDR3. This chain joins TRBV5-6 and TRBJ2-1; possibly TRBD2 for D (6 bases). Germline values: CDR1 SGHDT, CDR2 YYEEEE. The germline V and J ends were trimmed by 5 bases and 6 bases, with 6 bases remaining between them. This CDR3 is 11 amino acids long. CDR3 loop: CASRGGNEQFF. The DNA for the CDR3 is TGTGCCAGCAGGGGGGGCAATGAGCAGTTCTTC.

The V call is TRBV4-3, the J call TRBJ1-3; D possibly corresponds to TRBD1 (5 bases). Germline V gene lookup returns CDR1 LGHNA and CDR2 YSLEER. The length of the CDR3 is 19 residues. V gave up 0 bases and J gave up 0 bases, with 18 bases separating them. The CDR3 coding sequence is TGCGCCAGCAGCCAAGATTTCGTCCCGCGGGACGACTCTGGAAACACCATATATTTT. Its translation is CASSQDFVPRDDSGNTIYF.

The genes are TRBV9 and TRBJ2-1, with 10 nucleotides matching TRBD2. Germline V gives CDR1 SGDLS, CDR2 YYNGEE. The trim removed 7 bases at V and 0 bases at J, leaving 13 bases unmatched. This CDR3 comprises 18 residues. The CDR3 DNA follows: TGTGCCAGCCATAGCGGGACTAGCGAAGATAGCTCCTACAATGAGCAGTTCTTC. Residues: CASHSGTSEDSSYNEQFF.

This clone was counted a single time. The chain carries TRBV4-2 and TRBJ1-1; D might be TRBD1 (6 bases). The CDR3 runs to 16 residues. V was pared by 0 bases and J by 0 bases, with 11 bases between. Germline V gene sequence: CDR1 LGHNA, CDR2 YNFKEQ. CDR3 protein: CASSQEQGLMNTEAFF. The DNA for the CDR3 is TGTGCCAGCAGCCAAGAACAGGGCCTGATGAACACTGAAGCTTTCTTT.

This clone was detected once. The gene calls are TRBV19 and TRBJ2-7; D is unclear. Germline V gene lookup returns CDR1 LNHDA and CDR2 SQIVND (reference sequence). The V and J ends lost 6 bases and 0 bases respectively, with 9 bases between them. This CDR3 contains 13 residues. CDR3: CASRLSSSYEQYF. The CDR3 DNA reads TGTGCCAGTAGACTTTCGAGCTCCTACGAGCAGTACTTC.

J is TRBJ2-7 and V is TRBV7-8; TRBD2 is a possible D gene (6 bases). Germline lookup yields CDR1 SGHVS and CDR2 FQNEAQ. This CDR3 has 15 residues. V was shortened by 5 bases and J by 3 bases, with 17 bases between the two germline ends. The DNA for the CDR3 is TGTGCCAGCAGCCCTTCAGATGGACTAAACTACGAGCAGTACTTC. This sequence encodes CASSPSDGLNYEQYF.

The genes are TRBV10-3 and TRBJ1-3; TRBD1 agrees at 7 bases. Germline values: CDR1 ENHRY, CDR2 SYGVKD. Unmatched junction bases numbered 15, after V lost 5 bases and J lost 8 bases. The CDR3 length is 16 residues. CDR3 region: CAISLNTQTGEDTIYF. The CDR3 bases are TGTGCCATCAGTTTAAACACACAAACAGGGGAGGACACCATATATTTT.

The V and J genes are TRBV28 and TRBJ1-4; tentatively, D is TRBD1 (5 bases). This CDR3 spans 16 amino acids. The V end lost 5 bases, the J end lost 5 bases, and 18 bases lay between the germline ends. Germline assignment: CDR1 MDHEN and CDR2 SYDVKM. CDR3: CASSPIVGDLNEKLFF. The DNA of the CDR3 is TGTGCCAGCAGTCCAATTGTGGGGGACCTAAATGAAAAACTGTTTTTT.

A word on this clone: Other nucleotide sequences in the sample specify the same CDR3. This chain links TRBV10-1 with TRBJ2-7; 7 bases are a match to TRBD1. The J segment lost 2 bases and the V segment lost 4 bases, leaving 2 bases of the junction unmatched. The CDR3 is 13 amino acids. Germline assignment: CDR1 WNHNN and CDR2 SYGVQD (reference sequence). In DNA, the CDR3 is TGCGCCAGCAGTGCTGGACAGGCCTACGAGCAGTACTTC. Protein sequence: CASSAGQAYEQYF.

The chain joins TRBV6-5 to TRBJ1-4; D uncertain. The CDR3 has 14 amino acids. Germline lookup yields CDR1 MNHEY and CDR2 SVGAGI. Trimming took 6 bases from V and 8 from J, leaving 16 bases between them. CDR3 sequence: CASRTGPSGEKLFF. CDR3 nucleotides: TGTGCCAGCAGAACCGGGCCCTCCGGGGAAAAACTGTTTTTT.

This clone appeared a few times. The chain combines TRBV30 with TRBJ1-4, with D hard to call. From germline, CDR1 is GTSNPN and CDR2 SVGIG (reference sequence). The CDR3 sequence is 13 residues long. V shed 0 bases and J shed 5 bases, with 7 bases lying between them. CDR3 DNA sequence: TGTGCCTGGAGTGTATCGGGGAATGAAAAACTGTTTTTT. Protein sequence: CAWSVSGNEKLFF.

V usage is TRBV29-1 and J usage is TRBJ1-1, with 9 bases identical to TRBD1. CDR1 and CDR2 from the germline V gene are SQVTM and ANQGSEA. This CDR3 has 16 amino acids. J lost 5 bases, V lost 3 bases, and 13 bases had no gene match. CDR3 loop: CSVDGTIDRGVTEAFF. CDR3 DNA: TGCAGCGTTGACGGCACCATTGACAGGGGGGTGACTGAAGCTTTCTTT.

The chain uses TRBV7-9 and TRBJ2-2, with TRBD2 identical over 15 bases. Germline CDR1 and CDR2: SEHNR and FQNEAQ (reference sequence). The V segment lost 6 bases and the J segment 2 bases; nucleotides outside the gene matches: 10. The CDR3 is made up of 19 amino acids. CDR3 sequence: CASRPTGTSGRFNTGELFF. In nucleotides, the CDR3 is TGTGCCAGCAGACCAACCGGGACTAGCGGGAGGTTTAACACCGGGGAGCTGTTTTTT.

Comment on this clone: Other nucleotide sequences in the sample specify the same CDR3. The chain uses TRBV19 and TRBJ2-1; no definite D call. Between the trimmed V and J ends, which lost 3 bases and 1 base, there was a span of 4 bases. CDR1 and CDR2 from the germline V gene are LNHDA and SQIVND (reference sequence). The CDR3 covers 13 residues. The CDR3: CASSMSSYNEQFF. In nucleotides, the CDR3 is TGTGCCAGTAGTATGTCTTCCTACAATGAGCAGTTCTTC.

The chain is built from TRBV10-2 and TRBJ1-2; D is unclear. Trimming cost V 1 base and J 3 bases, with 12 bases left between them. Germline values: CDR1 WSHSY, CDR2 SAAADI. The CDR3 loop spans 15 amino acids. The CDR3 region has the DNA TGCGCCAGCAGTGAGTATGTAGGAGCCTACTATGGCTACACCTTC. Translation: CASSEYVGAYYGYTF.

This clone was observed a single time. This chain uses TRBV6-5 with TRBJ1-5; D unclear. The length of the CDR3 is 15 residues. V lost 2 bases and J lost 1, with 9 bases in between. CDR1 and CDR2 (germline): MNHEY, SVGAGI. The DNA for the CDR3 is TGTGCCAGCAGTTACGTCCGGGGAAGCAATCAGCCCCAGCATTTT. Residues: CASSYVRGSNQPQHF.

This clone was observed once. This CDR3 is CASSTAGEETQYF. The CDR3 region has the DNA TGTGCCAGCAGCACCGCGGGGGAGGAGACCCAGTACTTC. The chain recombines TRBV11-2 with TRBJ2-5; 7 bases match TRBD2. The V and J ends lost 5 bases and 5 bases, in that order; junction bases with no gene match: 5. The CDR3 spans 13 residues. Germline V CDR1 and CDR2: SGHAT, FQNNGV. Using reference TRBV11-2 and TRBJ2-5 for the parts outside the CDR3, the full variable domain is EAGVAQSPRYKIIEKRQSVAFWCNPISGHATLYWYQQILGQGPKLLIQFQNNGVVDDSQLPKDRFSAERLKGVDSTLKIQPAKLEDSAVYLCASSTAGEETQYFGPGTRLLVL.

The CDR3 loop is CASSSTSGSDYGYTF. CDR3 bases: TGTGCCAGCTCATCAACTTCAGGGTCTGACTATGGCTACACCTTC. V is TRBV18 and J is TRBJ1-2, with D perhaps TRBD1 (5 bases). Germline V gives CDR1 KGHSH, CDR2 LQKENI. Trimming took off 5 bases at V and 3 bases at J, with 16 bases between the two ends. This CDR3 region has 15 residues.

The chain carries TRBV27 and TRBJ2-1, with D tentatively TRBD2 (6 bases). The CDR3 is 16 amino acids. Trimming cost V 5 bases and J 7 bases, with 21 bases left between them. Germline V gene sequence: CDR1 MNHEY, CDR2 SMNVEV (reference sequence). Here the CDR3 DNA reads TGTGCCAGCAGTCTTGTCTACTGGAGGGCCCTTAATGAGCAGTTCTTC. Its translation: CASSLVYWRALNEQFF.